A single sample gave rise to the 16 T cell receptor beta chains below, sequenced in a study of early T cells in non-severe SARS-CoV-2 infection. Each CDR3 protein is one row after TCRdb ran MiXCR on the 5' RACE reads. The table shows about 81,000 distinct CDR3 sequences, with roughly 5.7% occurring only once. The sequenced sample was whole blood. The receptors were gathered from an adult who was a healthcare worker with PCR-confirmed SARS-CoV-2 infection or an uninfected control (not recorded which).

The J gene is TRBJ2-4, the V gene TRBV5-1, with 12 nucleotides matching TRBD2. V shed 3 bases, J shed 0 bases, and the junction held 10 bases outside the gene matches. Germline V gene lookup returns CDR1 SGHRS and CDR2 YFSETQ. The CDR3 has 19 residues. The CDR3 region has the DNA TGCGCCAGCAGCTACCAGCGGACTAGCGGGGATATAGCCAAAAACATTCAGTACTTC. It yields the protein CASSYQRTSGDIAKNIQYF.

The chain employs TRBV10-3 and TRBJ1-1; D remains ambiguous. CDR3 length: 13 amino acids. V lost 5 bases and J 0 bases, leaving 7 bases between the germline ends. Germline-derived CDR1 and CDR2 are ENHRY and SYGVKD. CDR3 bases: TGTGCCATCAGTATTGATCTGAACACTGAAGCTTTCTTT. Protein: CAISIDLNTEAFF.

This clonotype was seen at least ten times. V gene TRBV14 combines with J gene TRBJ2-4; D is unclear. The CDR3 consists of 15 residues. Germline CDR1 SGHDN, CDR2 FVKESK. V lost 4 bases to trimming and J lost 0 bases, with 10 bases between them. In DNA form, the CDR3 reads TGTGCCAGCAGCCCCTATGGCGGAGCCAAAAACATTCAGTACTTC. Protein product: CASSPYGGAKNIQYF.

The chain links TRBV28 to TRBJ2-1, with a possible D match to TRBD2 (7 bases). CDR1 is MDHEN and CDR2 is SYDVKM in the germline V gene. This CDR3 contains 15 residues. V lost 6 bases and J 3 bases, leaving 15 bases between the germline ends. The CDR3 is CASSRAGASYNEQFF. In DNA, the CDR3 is TGTGCCAGCAGCCGGGCGGGGGCGAGCTACAATGAGCAGTTCTTC.

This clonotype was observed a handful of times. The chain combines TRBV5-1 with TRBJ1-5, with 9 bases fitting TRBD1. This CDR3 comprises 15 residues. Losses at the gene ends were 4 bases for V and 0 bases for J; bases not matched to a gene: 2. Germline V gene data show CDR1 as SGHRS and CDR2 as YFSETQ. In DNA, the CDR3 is TGCGCCAGCAGCGGGACAGGGAATAGCAATCAGCCCCAGCATTTT. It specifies CASSGTGNSNQPQHF. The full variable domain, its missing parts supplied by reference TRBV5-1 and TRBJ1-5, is KAGVTQTPRYLIKTRGQQVTLSCSPISGHRSVSWYQQTPGQGLQFLFEYFSETQRNKGNFPGRFSGRQFSNSRSEMNVSTLELGDSALYLCASSGTGNSNQPQHFGDGTRLSIL.

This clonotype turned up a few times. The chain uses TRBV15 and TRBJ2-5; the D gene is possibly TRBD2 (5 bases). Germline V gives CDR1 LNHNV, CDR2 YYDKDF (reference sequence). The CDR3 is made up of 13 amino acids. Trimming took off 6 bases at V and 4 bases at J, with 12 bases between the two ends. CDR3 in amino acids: CATSRGRSETQYF. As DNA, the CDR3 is TGTGCCACCAGTCGGGGTCGGTCAGAGACCCAGTACTTC.

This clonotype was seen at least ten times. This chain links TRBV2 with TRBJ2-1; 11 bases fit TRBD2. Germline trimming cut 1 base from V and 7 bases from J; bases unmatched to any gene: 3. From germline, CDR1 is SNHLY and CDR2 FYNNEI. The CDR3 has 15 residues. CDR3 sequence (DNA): TGTGCCAGCAGTGAAGTAGCGGGAGGGCGGAATGAGCAGTTCTTC. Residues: CASSEVAGGRNEQFF. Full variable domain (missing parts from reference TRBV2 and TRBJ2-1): EPEVTQTPSHQVTQMGQEVILRCVPISNHLYFYWYRQILGQKVEFLVSFYNNEISEKSEIFDDQFSVERPDGSNFTLKIRSTKLEDSAMYFCASSEVAGGRNEQFFGPGTRLTVL.

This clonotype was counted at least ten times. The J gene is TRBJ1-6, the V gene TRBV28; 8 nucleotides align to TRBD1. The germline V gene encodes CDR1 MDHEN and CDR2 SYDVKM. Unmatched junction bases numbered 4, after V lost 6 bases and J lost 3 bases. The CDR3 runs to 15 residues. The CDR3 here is CASRQTGVYNSPLHF. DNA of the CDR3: TGTGCCAGCAGGCAGACAGGGGTCTATAATTCACCCCTCCACTTT.

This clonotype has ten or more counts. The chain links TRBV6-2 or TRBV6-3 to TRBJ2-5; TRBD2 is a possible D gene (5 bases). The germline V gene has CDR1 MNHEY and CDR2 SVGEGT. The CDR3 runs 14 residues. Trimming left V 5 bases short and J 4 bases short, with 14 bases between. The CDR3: CASSHEDFSETQYF. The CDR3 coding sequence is TGTGCCAGCAGTCACGAGGACTTTTCAGAGACCCAGTACTTC.

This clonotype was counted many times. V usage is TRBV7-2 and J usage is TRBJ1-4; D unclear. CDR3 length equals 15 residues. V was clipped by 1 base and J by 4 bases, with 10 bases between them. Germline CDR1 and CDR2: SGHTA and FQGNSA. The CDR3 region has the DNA TGTGCCAGCAGCTTAGAGCCTGGCGTTAATGAAAAACTGTTTTTT. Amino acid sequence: CASSLEPGVNEKLFF. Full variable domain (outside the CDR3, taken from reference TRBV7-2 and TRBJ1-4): GAGVSQSPSNKVTEKGKDVELRCDPISGHTALYWYRQSLGQGLEFLIYFQGNSAPDKSGLPSDRFSAERTGGSVSTLTIQRTQQEDSAVYLCASSLEPGVNEKLFFGSGTQLSVL.

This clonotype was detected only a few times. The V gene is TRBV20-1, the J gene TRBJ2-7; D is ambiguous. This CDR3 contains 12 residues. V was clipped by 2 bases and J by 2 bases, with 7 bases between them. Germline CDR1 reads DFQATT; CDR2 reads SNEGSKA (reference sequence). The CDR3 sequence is CSARKSAYEQYF. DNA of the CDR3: TGCAGTGCTAGAAAGTCCGCCTACGAGCAGTACTTC.

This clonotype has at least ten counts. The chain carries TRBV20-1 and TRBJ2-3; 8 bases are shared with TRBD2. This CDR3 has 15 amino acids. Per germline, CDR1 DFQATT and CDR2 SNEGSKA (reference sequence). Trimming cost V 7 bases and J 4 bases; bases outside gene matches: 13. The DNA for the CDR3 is TGCAGTGTTCAGGACCTCGGCGGGAGGCCAGATACGCAGTATTTT. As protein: CSVQDLGGRPDTQYF.

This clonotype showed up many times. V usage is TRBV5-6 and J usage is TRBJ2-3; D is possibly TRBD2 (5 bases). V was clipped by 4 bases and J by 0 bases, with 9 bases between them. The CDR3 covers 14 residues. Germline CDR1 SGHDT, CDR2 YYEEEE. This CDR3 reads CASSISVSTDTQYF. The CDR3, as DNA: TGTGCCAGCAGCATTAGCGTTAGCACAGATACGCAGTATTTT.

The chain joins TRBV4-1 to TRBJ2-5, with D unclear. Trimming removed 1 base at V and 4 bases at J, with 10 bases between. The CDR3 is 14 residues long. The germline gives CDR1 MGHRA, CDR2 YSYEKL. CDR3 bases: TGCGCCAGCAGCCAAGGCTATTCCACAGAGACCCAGTACTTC. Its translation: CASSQGYSTETQYF.

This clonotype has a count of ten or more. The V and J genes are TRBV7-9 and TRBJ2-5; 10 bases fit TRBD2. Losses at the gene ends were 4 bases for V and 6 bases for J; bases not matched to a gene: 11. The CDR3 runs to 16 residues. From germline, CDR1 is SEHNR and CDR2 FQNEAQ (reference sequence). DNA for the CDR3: TGTGCCAGCAGCTCAAGCGGGGGGGCTAGCCGAAAGACCCAGTACTTC. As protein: CASSSSGGASRKTQYF.

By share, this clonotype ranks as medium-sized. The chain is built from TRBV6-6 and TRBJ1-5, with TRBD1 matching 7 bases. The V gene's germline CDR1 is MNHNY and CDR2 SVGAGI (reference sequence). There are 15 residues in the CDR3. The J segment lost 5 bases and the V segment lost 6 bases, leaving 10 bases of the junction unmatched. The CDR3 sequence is CASSRRQGVDQPQHF. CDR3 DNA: TGTGCCAGCAGCAGAAGACAGGGAGTAGATCAGCCCCAGCATTTT.